This is a list of T cell receptor beta chains from one sample in a study of Graves' ophthalmopathy and Graves' hyperthyroidism. Each CDR3 protein is one row after TCRdb ran MiXCR on the multiplex PCR reads. Of fewer than 650,000 distinct CDR3 sequences in the sample, 22% are singletons; the top ten hold about 6.6%. Sequencing was performed on peripheral blood. These TCRs come from a woman aged 18-29 years with stable Graves' hyperthyroidism. Some clones in this sample may be carry-over from other donors' samples. CDR3s include the opening cysteine and the closing phenylalanine or tryptophan. Each record gives: clone size, D gene, J gene, V gene, CDR3 length, CDR3 protein, CDR3 DNA. D genes are given only for firm matches. Some rows have no size entry. The others give once, few or many, or a class for an expanded clone.

few | TRBD2 | TRBJ2-3 | TRBV12-3/TRBV12-4 | 14 | CASKAGGPTDTQYF | TGTGCCAGCAAAGCGGGAGGGCCCACAGATACGCAGTATTTT
many | TRBD1 | TRBJ2-7 | TRBV28 | 16 | CASSLSGTALSYEQYF | TGTGCCAGCAGTCTGTCCGGGACAGCCTTGTCCTACGAGCAGTACTTC
many | TRBD1 | TRBJ2-7 | TRBV6-2/TRBV6-3 | 14 | CASSTGTGPLKQYF | TGTGCCAGCAGTACCGGGACAGGACCGTTGAAGCAGTACTTC
many | NA | TRBJ2-5 | TRBV15 | 13 | CATSGAVGETQYF | TGTGCCACCTCCGGGGCTGTGGGAGAGACCCAGTACTTC
many | NA | TRBJ2-2 | TRBV5-1 | 15 | CASSTGTPGSGELFF | TGCGCCAGCAGCACCGGGACACCGGGGAGCGGGGAGCTGTTTTTT
NA | NA | TRBJ2-2 | TRBV7-9 | 15 | CANPRNGLNTGELFF | TGTGCCAACCCGCGGAACGGGCTGAACACCGGGGAGCTGTTTTTT
many | NA | TRBJ2-7 | TRBV29-1 | 12 | CSVGNTYYEQYF | TGCAGCGTTGGAAACACTTACTACGAGCAGTACTTC
few | NA | TRBJ1-1 | TRBV12-3/TRBV12-4 | 13 | CASKTQLNTEAFF | TGTGCCAGCAAAACACAATTGAACACTGAAGCTTTCTTT
NA | TRBD2 | TRBJ2-2 | TRBV12-5 | 16 | CASGPRGGLGTGELFF | TGTGCTAGTGGTCCGCGGGGGGGCCTAGGCACCGGGGAGCTGTTTTTT
many | TRBD1 | TRBJ2-2 | TRBV6-4 | 19 | CASSEQGMFRQGRTGELFF | TGTGCCAGCAGTGAACAGGGCATGTTTAGACAGGGTAGAACCGGGGAGCTGTTTTTT
NA | NA | TRBJ1-1 | TRBV12-3/TRBV12-4 | 16 | CASSEDSMRPTTEAFF | TGTGCCAGCAGTGAAGACAGTATGAGGCCCACCACTGAAGCTTTCTTT
NA | TRBD2 | TRBJ2-6 | TRBV7-3 | 17 | CASSLTLGGPGANVLTF | TGTGCCAGCAGCTTAACGTTGGGAGGGCCTGGGGCCAACGTCCTGACTTTC
NA | NA | TRBJ2-7 | TRBV11-3 | 15 | CASSLGGLGVYEQYF | TGTGCCAGCAGCTTAGGAGGTCTCGGGGTTTACGAGCAGTACTTC
NA | NA | TRBJ1-1 | TRBV18 | 14 | CASSFREFNTEAFF | TGTGCCAGCTCATTCCGGGAGTTTAACACTGAAGCTTTCTTT
NA | NA | TRBJ2-7 | TRBV15 | 14 | CATSPSAGAWEQYF | TGTGCCACCAGCCCTTCAGCCGGGGCGTGGGAGCAGTACTTC
many | NA | TRBJ2-5 | TRBV29-1 | 13 | CSVDGGLQETQYF | TGCAGCGTTGATGGCGGTCTCCAAGAGACCCAGTACTTC